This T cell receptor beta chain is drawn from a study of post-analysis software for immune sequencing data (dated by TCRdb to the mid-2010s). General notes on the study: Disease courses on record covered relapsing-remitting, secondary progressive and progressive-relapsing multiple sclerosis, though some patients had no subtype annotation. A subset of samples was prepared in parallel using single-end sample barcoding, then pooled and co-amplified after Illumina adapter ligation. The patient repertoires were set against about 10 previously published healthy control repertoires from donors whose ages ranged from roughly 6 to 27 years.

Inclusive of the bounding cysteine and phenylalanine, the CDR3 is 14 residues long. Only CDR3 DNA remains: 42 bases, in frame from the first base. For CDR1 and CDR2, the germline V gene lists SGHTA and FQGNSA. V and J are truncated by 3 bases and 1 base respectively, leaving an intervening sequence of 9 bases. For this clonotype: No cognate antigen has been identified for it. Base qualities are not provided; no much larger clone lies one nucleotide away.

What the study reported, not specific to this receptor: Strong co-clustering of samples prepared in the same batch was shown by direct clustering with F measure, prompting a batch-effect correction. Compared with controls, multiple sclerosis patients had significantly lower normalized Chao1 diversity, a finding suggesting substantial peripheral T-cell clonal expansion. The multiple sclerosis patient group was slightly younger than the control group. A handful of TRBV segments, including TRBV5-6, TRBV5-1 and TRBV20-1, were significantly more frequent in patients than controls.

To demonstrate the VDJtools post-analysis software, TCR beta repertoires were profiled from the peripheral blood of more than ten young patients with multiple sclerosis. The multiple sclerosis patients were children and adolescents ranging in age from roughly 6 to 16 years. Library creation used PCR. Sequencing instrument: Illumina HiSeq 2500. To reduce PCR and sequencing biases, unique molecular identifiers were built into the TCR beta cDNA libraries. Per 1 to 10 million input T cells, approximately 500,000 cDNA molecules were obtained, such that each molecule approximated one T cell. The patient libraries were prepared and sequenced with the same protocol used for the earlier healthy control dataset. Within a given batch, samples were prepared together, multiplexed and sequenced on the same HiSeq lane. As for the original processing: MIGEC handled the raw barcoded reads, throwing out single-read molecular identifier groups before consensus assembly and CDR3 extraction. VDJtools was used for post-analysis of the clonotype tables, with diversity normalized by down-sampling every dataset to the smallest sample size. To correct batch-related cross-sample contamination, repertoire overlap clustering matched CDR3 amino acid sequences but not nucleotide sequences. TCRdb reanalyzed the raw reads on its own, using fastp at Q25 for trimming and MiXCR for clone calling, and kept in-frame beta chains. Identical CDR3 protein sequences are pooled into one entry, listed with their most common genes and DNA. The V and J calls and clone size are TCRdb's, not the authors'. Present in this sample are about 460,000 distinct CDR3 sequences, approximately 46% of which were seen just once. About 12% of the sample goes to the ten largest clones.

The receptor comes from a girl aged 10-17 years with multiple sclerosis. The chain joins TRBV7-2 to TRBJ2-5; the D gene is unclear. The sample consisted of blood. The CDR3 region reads CASSFESAQETQYF. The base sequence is TGTGCCAGCAGCTTCGAGTCCGCCCAAGAGACCCAGTACTTC. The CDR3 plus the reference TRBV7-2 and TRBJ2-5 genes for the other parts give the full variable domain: GAGVSQSPSNKVTEKGKDVELRCDPISGHTALYWYRQSLGQGLEFLIYFQGNSAPDKSGLPSDRFSAERTGGSVSTLTIQRTQQEDSAVYLCASSFESAQETQYFGPGTRLLVL.